This TCR beta chain appears in the sequencing data of a study of beta chain features in type 1 diabetes. CDR1 SQVTM and CDR2 ANQGSEA come from the germline V gene. The J segment lost 5 bases and the V segment lost 5 bases, leaving 5 bases of the junction unmatched. CDR3 length equals 14 residues. Expressed TCRB transcripts were sequenced, since all the RNA that had been isolated was reverse transcribed. Data came from immunoSEQ multiplex PCR; TCRdb stores just in-frame clones and leaves some out. Of some 360,000 clones listed, 20% are singletons. As for this clone: Its antigen is not known.

The study's findings and limits: Shorter TCRB CDR3s, moderately but significantly so, were found in Type 1 diabetes patients in all four CD4+ subsets. Cells carrying high TCR expression could end up over-represented when cDNA is sequenced. Patients showed naive, central memory and Treg TCRB repertoires that appeared more similar than those of healthy donors.

V and J are TRBV29-1 and TRBJ2-5, with 13 bases aligning to TRBD2. This receptor was obtained from a woman under 30 in good health. Sequenced sample: naive CD4+ T cells from blood. The CDR3 protein is CSVTLAGGPETQYF. The CDR3 nucleotides are TGCAGCGTTACACTAGCGGGGGGGCCGGAGACCCAGTACTTC. Filled out from reference TRBV29-1 and TRBJ2-5, the complete variable domain reads SAVISQKPSRDICQRGTSLTIQCQVDSQVTMMFWYRQQPGQSLTLIATANQGSEATYESGFVIDKFPISRPNLTFSTLTVSNMSPEDSSIYLCSVTLAGGPETQYFGPGTRLLVL.